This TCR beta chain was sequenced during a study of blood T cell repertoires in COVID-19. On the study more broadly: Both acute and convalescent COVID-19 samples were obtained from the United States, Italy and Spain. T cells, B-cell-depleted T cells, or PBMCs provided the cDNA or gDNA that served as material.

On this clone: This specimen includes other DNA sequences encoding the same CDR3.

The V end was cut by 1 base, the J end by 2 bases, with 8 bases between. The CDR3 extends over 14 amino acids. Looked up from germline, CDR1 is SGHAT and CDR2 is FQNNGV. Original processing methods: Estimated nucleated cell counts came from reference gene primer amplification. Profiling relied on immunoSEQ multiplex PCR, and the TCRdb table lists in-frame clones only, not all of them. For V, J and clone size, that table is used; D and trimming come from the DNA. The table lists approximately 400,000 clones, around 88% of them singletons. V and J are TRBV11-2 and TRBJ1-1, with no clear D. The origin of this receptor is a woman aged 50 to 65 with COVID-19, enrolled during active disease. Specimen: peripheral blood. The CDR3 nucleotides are TGTGCCAGCAGCTTAGGAAGAGGCAACACTGAAGCTTTCTTT. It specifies CASSLGRGNTEAFF.